Listed here is a single TCR beta chain. This sample is part of a study of blood T cells in healthy people across ages. The use of a sample-barcoded 5' primer and a J-beta primer mix characterized a second PCR of roughly 7 to 11 cycles. TCRdb itself ran the 5' RACE reads through MiXCR, one entry per CDR3 protein. Seen here are 450,000 to 650,000 distinct CDR3 sequences, around 24% observed once, and the top ten hold 8.7%. From germline, CDR1 is MNHEY and CDR2 SMNVEV (reference sequence). The V segment lost 6 bases and the J segment 5 bases; nucleotides outside the gene matches: 12. This CDR3 is 16 amino acids long. These same records also appear under a second study, on T cells of mothers and their children. That report adds: Thymic selection shapes TCR recombination output similarly in related and unrelated pairs. Versus unrelated pairs, overlap was slightly higher in related mother-child pairs, without reaching significance.

The chain has TRBV27 and TRBJ2-7, with TRBD2 matching over 11 bases. Input material: blood. This TCR was recovered from a boy between 5 and 17 years old in good health. Here the CDR3 DNA reads TGTGCCAGCAGCTTAGCTAGCGGGGGGACCCTCCACGAGCAGTACTTC. Protein product: CASSLASGGTLHEQYF.